The T cell receptor beta chain described here comes from a study of vaccination and CD4 T cells after COVID-19. Concerning this clonotype: No antigen is known for it.

The Oncomine TCR Beta short-read assay was applied to DNA of cultured CD4+ T cells. TCRdb reprocessed the PCR reads via MiXCR and lists one record per CDR3 protein. The sample includes 15,000 to 20,000 distinct CDR3 sequences, 49% seen only once; the top ten take approximately 4%. Indicated treatment: roughly 10-day PBMC culture with coronavirus spike peptide pools or control peptides (ViraFEST assay). The ViraFEST method relied on peptide pools to expand antigen-specific T cells, followed by TCR sequencing. J was trimmed by 5 bases and V by 7 bases; bases with no gene match: 7. This CDR3 is built from 14 residues.

The clonotype comes from a human donor who had recovered from COVID-19. V is TRBV12-3 or TRBV12-4 and J is TRBJ2-2; 7 bases match TRBD1. The sample consisted of CD4+ T cells from blood, cultured in vitro. In nucleotides, the CDR3 is TGTGCCAGCACCACAGGGGTGGAGACCGGGGAGCTGTTTTTT. It is translated as CASTTGVETGELFF.